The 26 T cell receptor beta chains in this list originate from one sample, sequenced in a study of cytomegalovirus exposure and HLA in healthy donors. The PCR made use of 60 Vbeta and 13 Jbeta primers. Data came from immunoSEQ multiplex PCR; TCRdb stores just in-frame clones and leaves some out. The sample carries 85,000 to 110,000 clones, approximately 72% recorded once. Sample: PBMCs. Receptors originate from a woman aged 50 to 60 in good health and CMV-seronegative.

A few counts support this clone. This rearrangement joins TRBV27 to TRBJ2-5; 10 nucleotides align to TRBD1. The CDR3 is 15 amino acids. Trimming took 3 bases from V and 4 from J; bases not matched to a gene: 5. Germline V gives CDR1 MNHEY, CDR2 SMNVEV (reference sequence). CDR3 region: CASSFGQGGGETQYF. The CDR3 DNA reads TGTGCCAGCAGTTTCGGACAGGGGGGAGGAGAGACCCAGTACTTC.

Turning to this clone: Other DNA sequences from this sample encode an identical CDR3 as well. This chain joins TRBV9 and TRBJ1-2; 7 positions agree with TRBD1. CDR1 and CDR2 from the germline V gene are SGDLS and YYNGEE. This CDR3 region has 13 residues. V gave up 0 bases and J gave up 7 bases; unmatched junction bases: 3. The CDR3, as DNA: TGTGCCAGCAGCGTAGGACAGGGACTTGGCTACACCTTC. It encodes CASSVGQGLGYTF. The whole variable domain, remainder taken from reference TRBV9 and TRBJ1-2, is DSGVTQTPKHLITATGQRVTLRCSPRSGDLSVYWYQQSLDQGLQFLIQYYNGEERAKGNILERFSAQQFPDLHSELNLSSLELGDSALYFCASSVGQGLGYTFGSGTRLTVV.

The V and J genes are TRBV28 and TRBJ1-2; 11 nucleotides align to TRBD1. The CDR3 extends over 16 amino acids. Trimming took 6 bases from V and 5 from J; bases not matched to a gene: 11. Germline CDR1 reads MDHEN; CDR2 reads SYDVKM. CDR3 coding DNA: TGTGCCAGCAGCCTCTTACCGGGACAGGGGGAGTATGGCTACACCTTC. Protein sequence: CASSLLPGQGEYGYTF.

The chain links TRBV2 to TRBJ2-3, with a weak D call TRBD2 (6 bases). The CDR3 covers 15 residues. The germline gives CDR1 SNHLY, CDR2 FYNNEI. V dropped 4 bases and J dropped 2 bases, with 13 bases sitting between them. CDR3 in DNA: TGTGCCAGCAGTGTGGAGGGTCTAGTCACAGATACGCAGTATTTT. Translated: CASSVEGLVTDTQYF.

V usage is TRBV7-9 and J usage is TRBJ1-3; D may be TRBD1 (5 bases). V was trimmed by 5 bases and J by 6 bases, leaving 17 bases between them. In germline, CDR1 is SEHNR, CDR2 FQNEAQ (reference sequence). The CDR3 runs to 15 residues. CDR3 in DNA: TGTGCCAGCAGCCGGCAGGGCAGGGCCGTAAACACCATATATTTT. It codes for CASSRQGRAVNTIYF.

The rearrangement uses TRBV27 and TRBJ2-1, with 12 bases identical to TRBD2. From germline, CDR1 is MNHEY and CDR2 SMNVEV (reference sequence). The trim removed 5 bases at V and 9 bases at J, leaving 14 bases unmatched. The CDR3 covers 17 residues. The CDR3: CASSLLLAGGLGGEQFF. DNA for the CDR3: TGTGCCAGCAGTCTCCTTCTAGCGGGAGGGCTCGGGGGTGAGCAGTTCTTC.

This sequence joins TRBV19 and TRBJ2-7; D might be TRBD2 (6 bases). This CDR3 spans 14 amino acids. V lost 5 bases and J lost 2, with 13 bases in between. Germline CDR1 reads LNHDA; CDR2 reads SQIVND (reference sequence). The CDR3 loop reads CASSPPGRTYEQYF. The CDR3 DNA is TGTGCCAGTAGTCCCCCAGGGAGGACCTACGAGCAGTACTTC.

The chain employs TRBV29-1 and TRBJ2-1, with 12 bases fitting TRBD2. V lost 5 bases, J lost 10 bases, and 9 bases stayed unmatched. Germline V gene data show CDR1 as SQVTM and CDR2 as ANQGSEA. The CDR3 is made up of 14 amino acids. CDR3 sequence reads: CSVLRLAGGGEQFF. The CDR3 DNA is TGCAGCGTTCTCCGTCTAGCGGGAGGGGGGGAGCAGTTCTTC.

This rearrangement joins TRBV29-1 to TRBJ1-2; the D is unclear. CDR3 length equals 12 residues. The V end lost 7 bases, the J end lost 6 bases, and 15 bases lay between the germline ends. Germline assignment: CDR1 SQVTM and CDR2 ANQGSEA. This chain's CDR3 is CSAAGAENGYTF. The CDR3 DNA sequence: TGCAGCGCCGCGGGCGCTGAGAATGGCTACACCTTC.

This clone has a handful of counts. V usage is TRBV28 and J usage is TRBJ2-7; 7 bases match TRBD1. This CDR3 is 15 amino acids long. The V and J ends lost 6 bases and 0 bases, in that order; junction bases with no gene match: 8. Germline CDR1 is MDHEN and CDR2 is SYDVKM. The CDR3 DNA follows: TGTGCCAGCAGCCAAGGGGGCGCGAGCTCCTACGAGCAGTACTTC. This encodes CASSQGGASSYEQYF.

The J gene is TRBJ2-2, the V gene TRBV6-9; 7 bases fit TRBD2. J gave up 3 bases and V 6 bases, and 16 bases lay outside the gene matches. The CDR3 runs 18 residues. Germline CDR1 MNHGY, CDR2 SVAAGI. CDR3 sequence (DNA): TGTGCCAGCAGCGACCGGGCTAGCGGATACCGACACACCGGGGAGCTGTTTTTT. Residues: CASSDRASGYRHTGELFF.

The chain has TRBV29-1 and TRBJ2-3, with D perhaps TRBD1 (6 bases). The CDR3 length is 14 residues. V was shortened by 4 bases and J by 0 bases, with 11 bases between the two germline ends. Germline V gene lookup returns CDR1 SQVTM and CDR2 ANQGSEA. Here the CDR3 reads CSVGWDTSTDTQYF. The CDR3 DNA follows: TGCAGCGTTGGGTGGGACACTAGCACAGATACGCAGTATTTT.

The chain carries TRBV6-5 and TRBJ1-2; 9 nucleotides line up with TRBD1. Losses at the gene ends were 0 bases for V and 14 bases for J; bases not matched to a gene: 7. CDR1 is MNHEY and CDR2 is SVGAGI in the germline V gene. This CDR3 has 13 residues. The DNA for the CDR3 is TGTGCCAGCAGTTACTCGCGGGACAGGGACTCAACCTTC. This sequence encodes CASSYSRDRDSTF.

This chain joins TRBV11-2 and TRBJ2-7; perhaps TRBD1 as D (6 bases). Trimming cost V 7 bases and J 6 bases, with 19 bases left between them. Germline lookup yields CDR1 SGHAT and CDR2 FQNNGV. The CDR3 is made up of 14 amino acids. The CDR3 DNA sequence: TGTGCCAGCACCTCTCGGACAGCGGCGTCCGAGCAGTACTTC. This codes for CASTSRTAASEQYF.

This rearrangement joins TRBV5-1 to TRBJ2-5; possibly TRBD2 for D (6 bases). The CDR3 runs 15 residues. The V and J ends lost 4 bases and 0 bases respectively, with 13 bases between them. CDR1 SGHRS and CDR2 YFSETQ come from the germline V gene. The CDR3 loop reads CASSPLLAHQETQYF. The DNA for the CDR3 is TGCGCCAGCAGCCCTCTACTAGCCCACCAAGAGACCCAGTACTTC.

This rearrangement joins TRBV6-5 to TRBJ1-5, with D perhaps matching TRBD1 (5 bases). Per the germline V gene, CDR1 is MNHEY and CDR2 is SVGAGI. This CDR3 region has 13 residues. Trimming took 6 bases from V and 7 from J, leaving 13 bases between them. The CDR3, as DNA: TGTGCCAGCAGCTCAGGGTTGGAGCAGCCCCAGCATTTT. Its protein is CASSSGLEQPQHF.

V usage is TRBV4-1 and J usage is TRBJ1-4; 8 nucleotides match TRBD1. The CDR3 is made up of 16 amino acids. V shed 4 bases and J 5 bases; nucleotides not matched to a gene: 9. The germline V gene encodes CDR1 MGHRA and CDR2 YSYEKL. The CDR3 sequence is CASSLLIGTGNEKLFF. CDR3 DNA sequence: TGCGCCAGCAGCCTCCTAATAGGGACAGGCAATGAAAAACTGTTTTTT.

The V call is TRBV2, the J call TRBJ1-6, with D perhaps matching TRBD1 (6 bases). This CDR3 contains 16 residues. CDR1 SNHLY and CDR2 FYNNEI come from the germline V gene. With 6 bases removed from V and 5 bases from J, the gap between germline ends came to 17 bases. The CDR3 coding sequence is TGTGCCAGCAGAAGGGACACAGGGAGTGATAATTCACCCCTCCACTTT. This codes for CASRRDTGSDNSPLHF.

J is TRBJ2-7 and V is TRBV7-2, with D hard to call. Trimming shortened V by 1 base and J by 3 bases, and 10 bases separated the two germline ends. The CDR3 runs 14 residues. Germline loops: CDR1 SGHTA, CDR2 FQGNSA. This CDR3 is CASSLGALFYEQYF. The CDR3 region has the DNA TGTGCCAGCAGCTTAGGTGCGTTGTTCTACGAGCAGTACTTC.

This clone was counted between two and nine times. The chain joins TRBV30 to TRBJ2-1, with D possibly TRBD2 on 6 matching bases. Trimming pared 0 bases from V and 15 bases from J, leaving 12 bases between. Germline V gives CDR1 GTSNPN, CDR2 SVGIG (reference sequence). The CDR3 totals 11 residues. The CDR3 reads CAWSVVADVFF. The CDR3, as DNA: TGTGCCTGGAGTGTAGTAGCGGATGTGTTCTTC. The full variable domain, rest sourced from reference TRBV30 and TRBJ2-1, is SQTIHQWPATLVQPVGSPLSLECTVEGTSNPNLYWYRQAAGRGLQLLFYSVGIGQISSEVPQNLSASRPQDRQFILSSKKLLLSDSGFYLCAWSVVADVFFGPGTRLTVL.

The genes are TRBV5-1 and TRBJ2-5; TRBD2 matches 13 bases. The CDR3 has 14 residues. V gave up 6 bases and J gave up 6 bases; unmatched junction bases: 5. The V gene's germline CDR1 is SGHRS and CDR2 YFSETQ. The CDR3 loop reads CASKLAGGQQTQYF. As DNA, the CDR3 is TGCGCCAGCAAACTAGCGGGGGGGCAACAGACCCAGTACTTC.

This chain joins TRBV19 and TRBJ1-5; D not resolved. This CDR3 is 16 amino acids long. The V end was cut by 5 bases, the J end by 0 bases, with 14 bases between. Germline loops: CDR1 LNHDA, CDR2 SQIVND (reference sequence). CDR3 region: CASSSVRYNSNQPQHF. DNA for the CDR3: TGTGCCAGTAGTTCGGTACGTTATAATAGCAATCAGCCCCAGCATTTT.

The CDR3 DNA is TGTGCCAGCAGGGCCGGGACAGGGAATTGGAACGAGCAGTACTTC. Encoded protein: CASRAGTGNWNEQYF. The V call is TRBV2, the J call TRBJ2-7; 9 bases are shared with TRBD1. This CDR3 is 15 amino acids long. The V gene end was trimmed by 6 bases and the J gene end by 5 bases; junction bases not matched to a gene: 11. Germline loops: CDR1 SNHLY, CDR2 FYNNEI.

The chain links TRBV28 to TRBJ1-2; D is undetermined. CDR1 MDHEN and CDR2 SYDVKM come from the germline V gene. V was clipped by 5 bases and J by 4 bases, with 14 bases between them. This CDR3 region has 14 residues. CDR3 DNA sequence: TGTGCCAGCAGTCTCGCGATATCTTCCTATGGCTACACCTTC. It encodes CASSLAISSYGYTF.

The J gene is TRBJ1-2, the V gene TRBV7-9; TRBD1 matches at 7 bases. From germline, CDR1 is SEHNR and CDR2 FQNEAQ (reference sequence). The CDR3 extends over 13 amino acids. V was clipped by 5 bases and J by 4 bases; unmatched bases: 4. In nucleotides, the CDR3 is TGTGCCAGCAGCAGCGGACAGGTCTATGGCTACACCTTC. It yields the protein CASSSGQVYGYTF.

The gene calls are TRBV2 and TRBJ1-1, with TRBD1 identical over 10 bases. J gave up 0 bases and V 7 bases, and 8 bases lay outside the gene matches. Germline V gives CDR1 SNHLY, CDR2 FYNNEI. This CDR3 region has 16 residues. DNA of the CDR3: TGTGCCAGCACTAGGACAGGGGGTAGATTGAACACTGAAGCTTTCTTT. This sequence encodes CASTRTGGRLNTEAFF.